A selection of T cell receptor beta chains follows, all from one sample in a study of shared clonotypes between healthy human individuals. Produced via immunoSEQ multiplex PCR; TCRdb's table is partial and in-frame only. The sample includes hundreds of thousands of clones, 90% to 97% of them seen just once. The sample consisted of naive CD8+ T cells sorted from blood. The receptors derive from a woman aged 30 to 39 in good health. Both conserved end residues are part of each CDR3. Each record gives: V gene, clone size, J gene, CDR3 protein. Clone size is not always given. Where it is, it says once, few, many or a class for expanded clones.

v_gene: TRBV4-2; abundance: once; j_gene: TRBJ2-5; CDR3aa: CASSQPPGDQETQYF
v_gene: TRBV6-1; abundance: -; j_gene: TRBJ2-1; CDR3aa: CASRGQTYNEQFF
v_gene: TRBV7-9; abundance: -; j_gene: TRBJ2-1; CDR3aa: CASSLDSEYNEQFF
v_gene: TRBV27; abundance: once; j_gene: TRBJ2-7; CDR3aa: CASSLRGQIYEQYF
v_gene: TRBV2; abundance: -; j_gene: TRBJ1-1; CDR3aa: CASSDGMNTEAFF
v_gene: TRBV4-2; abundance: -; j_gene: TRBJ1-5; CDR3aa: CASSQDIQGSEPQHF
v_gene: TRBV19; abundance: -; j_gene: TRBJ2-7; CDR3aa: CASSARGFSDVSYEQYF
v_gene: TRBV7-6; abundance: -; j_gene: TRBJ1-1; CDR3aa: CASSSYNTEAFF
v_gene: TRBV27; abundance: -; j_gene: TRBJ2-1; CDR3aa: CASGLGSYNEQFF
v_gene: TRBV27; abundance: -; j_gene: TRBJ2-1; CDR3aa: CASSSSGRFHNEQFF
v_gene: TRBV10-3; abundance: -; j_gene: TRBJ2-7; CDR3aa: CAISESKASTYEQYF
v_gene: TRBV7-9; abundance: -; j_gene: TRBJ2-7; CDR3aa: CASSLSHYEQYF
v_gene: TRBV29-1; abundance: -; j_gene: TRBJ2-1; CDR3aa: CSVETDYNEQFF
v_gene: TRBV10-3; abundance: -; j_gene: TRBJ1-5; CDR3aa: CAISEVGTGGQPQHF
v_gene: TRBV28; abundance: once; j_gene: TRBJ1-5; CDR3aa: CASWRRGSQPQHF
v_gene: TRBV5-4; abundance: -; j_gene: TRBJ2-3; CDR3aa: CASSDHGNTDTQYF
v_gene: TRBV7-2; abundance: -; j_gene: TRBJ1-4; CDR3aa: CASSLEAGGKLFF
v_gene: TRBV11-3; abundance: -; j_gene: TRBJ1-1; CDR3aa: CASSLVRTPKAFF
v_gene: TRBV7-9; abundance: -; j_gene: TRBJ1-2; CDR3aa: CASSLIAGYGYTF
v_gene: TRBV5-4; abundance: -; j_gene: TRBJ2-1; CDR3aa: CASTEVGAHNEQFF
v_gene: TRBV13; abundance: -; j_gene: TRBJ2-1; CDR3aa: CASSTTGNEQFF
v_gene: TRBV28; abundance: -; j_gene: TRBJ2-7; CDR3aa: CASSLDTGLAYEQYF
v_gene: TRBV7-9; abundance: -; j_gene: TRBJ2-3; CDR3aa: CASSYAQDTQYF
v_gene: TRBV7-9; abundance: -; j_gene: TRBJ1-1; CDR3aa: CASSLGSEAFF
v_gene: TRBV2; abundance: -; j_gene: -; CDR3aa: CASSLSYEQYF
v_gene: TRBV29-1; abundance: -; j_gene: -; CDR3aa: CSVVAGLTYEQYF
v_gene: TRBV7-6; abundance: -; j_gene: TRBJ2-3; CDR3aa: CASSLSVRTDTQYF
v_gene: TRBV5-4; abundance: -; j_gene: TRBJ1-2; CDR3aa: CASSLAGADGYTF
v_gene: TRBV7-9; abundance: -; j_gene: TRBJ2-7; CDR3aa: CASSFNSGGEQYF
v_gene: TRBV28; abundance: -; j_gene: TRBJ2-1; CDR3aa: CASRNSGIHSYNEQFF
v_gene: TRBV19; abundance: once; j_gene: TRBJ1-5; CDR3aa: CASRDRGQVNQPQHF
v_gene: TRBV28; abundance: -; j_gene: TRBJ1-5; CDR3aa: CASTKRGVYSNQPQHF
v_gene: TRBV30; abundance: -; j_gene: TRBJ2-1; CDR3aa: CAWSVSSGFEQFF
v_gene: TRBV28; abundance: -; j_gene: TRBJ2-3; CDR3aa: CASSTSGRTDTQYF
v_gene: TRBV14; abundance: once; j_gene: TRBJ2-5; CDR3aa: CASSRDRGQETQYF
v_gene: TRBV7-2; abundance: -; j_gene: TRBJ1-5; CDR3aa: CASSLHEGQGQPQHF
v_gene: TRBV11-2; abundance: -; j_gene: TRBJ2-6; CDR3aa: CASSLDYSGANVLTF
v_gene: TRBV11-2; abundance: -; j_gene: TRBJ2-1; CDR3aa: CASSFPFGSSYNEQFF
v_gene: TRBV6-1; abundance: -; j_gene: TRBJ2-7; CDR3aa: CASSFGGSSYEQYF
v_gene: TRBV2; abundance: -; j_gene: TRBJ1-2; CDR3aa: CASSVGTVYYGYTF
v_gene: TRBV9; abundance: -; j_gene: TRBJ2-7; CDR3aa: CASSPRTPEGEQYF
v_gene: TRBV5-1; abundance: -; j_gene: TRBJ2-3; CDR3aa: CARIKQGANADTQYF
v_gene: TRBV19; abundance: -; j_gene: TRBJ2-7; CDR3aa: CASSLRGAYEQYF
v_gene: TRBV13; abundance: -; j_gene: TRBJ2-7; CDR3aa: CASSLGVSTYEQYF
v_gene: TRBV27; abundance: -; j_gene: TRBJ1-1; CDR3aa: CASSSISGAGRVNTEAFF
v_gene: TRBV4-1; abundance: -; j_gene: TRBJ2-3; CDR3aa: CASSQDLYQATDTQYF
v_gene: TRBV2; abundance: -; j_gene: TRBJ1-1; CDR3aa: CASSGGGSNTEAFF
v_gene: TRBV28; abundance: -; j_gene: TRBJ2-7; CDR3aa: CASSFELVAGTYEQYF
v_gene: TRBV5-1; abundance: -; j_gene: TRBJ2-3; CDR3aa: CASSYGLAGVWDTQYF
v_gene: TRBV9; abundance: -; j_gene: TRBJ2-1; CDR3aa: CASSATAGGARVGEQFF
v_gene: TRBV5-6; abundance: -; j_gene: TRBJ2-1; CDR3aa: CASSFGTSDYINEQFF
v_gene: TRBV27; abundance: -; j_gene: TRBJ2-7; CDR3aa: CASSLTGAVYEQYF
v_gene: TRBV6-6; abundance: -; j_gene: TRBJ1-1; CDR3aa: CASSLPTGNTEAFF
v_gene: TRBV10-3; abundance: -; j_gene: TRBJ2-3; CDR3aa: CAISESATDTQYF
v_gene: TRBV7-9; abundance: -; j_gene: TRBJ2-3; CDR3aa: CASSQGQTDTQYF
v_gene: TRBV10-2; abundance: once; j_gene: TRBJ2-1; CDR3aa: CASRIGPRVLAYNEQFF
v_gene: TRBV4-1; abundance: -; j_gene: TRBJ1-1; CDR3aa: CASSQDYGKPNTEAFF
v_gene: TRBV7-6; abundance: -; j_gene: TRBJ2-2; CDR3aa: CASSLGVETGELFF
v_gene: TRBV11-1; abundance: -; j_gene: -; CDR3aa: CASSLGLGAYEQYF
v_gene: TRBV7-9; abundance: -; j_gene: TRBJ2-5; CDR3aa: CASSQSGRRETQYF